The 28 T cell receptor beta chains in this list originate from one sample, sequenced in a study of metastatic and nonmetastatic thyroid tumors. Every patient was untreated before thyroid surgery. From the PCR reads, TCRdb re-called clones with MiXCR. The sample records roughly 30,000 clones, 15% to 20% being singletons. The specimen was blood. These receptors were collected from a female donor with papillary thyroid cancer or a benign thyroid nodule (not recorded which). Some clones in this sample may be carry-over from other donors' samples.

This clone has more than one count but fewer than ten. The V call is TRBV12-3 or TRBV12-4, the J call TRBJ1-1; 7 positions match TRBD1. The length of the CDR3 is 14 residues. V trimming: 6 bases; J trimming: 4 bases; junction bases outside the gene matches: 8. The CDR3 loop is CASSPQGVGTEAFF. CDR3 DNA sequence: TGTGCCAGCAGCCCCCAGGGGGTGGGCACTGAAGCTTTCTTT.

This clone was detected once. The CDR3 here is CASSLLTSGRLAGELFF. The CDR3 region has the DNA TGTGCCAGCAGCCTCCTGACTAGCGGGAGACTCGCCGGGGAGCTGTTTTTT. The V call is TRBV11-2, the J call TRBJ2-2; 12 bases agree with TRBD2. This CDR3 region has 17 residues. CDR1 and CDR2 (germline): SGHAT, FQNNGV. V shed 5 bases and J 6 bases; nucleotides not matched to a gene: 10.

This clone has a count of ten or more. A much more abundant neighbour one base away suggests this may be a read error. V usage is TRBV4-2 and J usage is TRBJ2-6, with D maybe TRBD1 (5 bases). The CDR3 covers 16 residues. The germline V gene has CDR1 LGHNA and CDR2 YNFKEQ. The chain's CDR3 is CANSQGEGSGANVLTF. The CDR3 DNA is TGTGCCAACAGCCAAGGGGAAGGGTCTGGGGCCAACGTCCTGACTTTC.

There are many counts of this clone. This rearrangement joins TRBV27 to TRBJ1-2, with 7 bases identical to TRBD1. The germline V gene encodes CDR1 MNHEY and CDR2 SMNVEV (reference sequence). The CDR3 consists of 15 residues. The ends lost 6 bases at V and 4 bases at J; junction bases unmatched: 11. In nucleotides, the CDR3 is TGTGCCAGCAGATATCGGACAGGCCACGGCTATGGCTACACCTTC. Protein sequence: CASRYRTGHGYGYTF.

This clone was observed many times. The chain couples TRBV12-5 to TRBJ2-3; 8 bases are shared with TRBD2. From germline, CDR1 is LGHNT and CDR2 FRNRAP. The CDR3 has 17 amino acids. The junction had 13 bases not matched to a gene; V was cut back by 0 bases and J by 8 bases. The CDR3 loop reads CASGLVVGGGGSFTQYF. The CDR3 DNA sequence: TGTGCTAGTGGTTTGGTAGTCGGGGGGGGGGGCTCCTTTACGCAGTATTTT.

This clone is deemed medium-sized (0.01 to 0.1%). This chain links TRBV6-1 with TRBJ1-6, with 10 bases lining up with TRBD1. This CDR3 contains 15 residues. V shed 11 bases, J shed 9 bases, and the junction held 13 bases outside the gene matches. Germline CDR1 MNHNS, CDR2 SASEGT. CDR3 coding DNA: TGTGCCGCGAAGCCCGGGACAGGGGAAACTTCACCCCTCCACTTT. It specifies CAAKPGTGETSPLHF.

This clone was seen at least ten times. V and J are TRBV6-2 or TRBV6-3 and TRBJ2-1, with D possibly matching TRBD2 (5 bases). V lost 5 bases, J lost 4 bases, and 18 bases lay in between. From germline, CDR1 is MNHEY and CDR2 SVGEGT. The CDR3 sequence is 16 residues long. CDR3 loop: CASSAGPGLGYNEQFF. The CDR3 nucleotides read TGTGCCAGCAGTGCTGGACCAGGACTGGGATACAATGAGCAGTTCTTC.

J is TRBJ1-1 and V is TRBV7-2; D remains ambiguous. Trimming removed 1 base at V and 2 bases at J, with 11 bases between. The CDR3 has 15 residues. CDR1 is SGHTA and CDR2 is FQGNSA in the germline V gene. CDR3 sequence reads: CASSLGAGFNTEAFF. CDR3 DNA: TGTGCCAGCAGCTTAGGGGCAGGATTTAACACTGAAGCTTTCTTT.

In the case of this clone: A much larger clone differs by one base, so this may be a read error. The chain uses TRBV14 and TRBJ1-1, with D perhaps TRBD1 (5 bases). The CDR3 has 15 residues. Trimming removed 4 bases at V and 2 bases at J, with 14 bases between. Per the germline V gene, CDR1 is SGHDN and CDR2 is FVKESK. This CDR3 is CASSLEDQGNTEAFF. The CDR3 coding sequence is TGTGCCAGCAGCCTAGAGGACCAGGGAAACACTGAAGCTTTCTTT.

V gene TRBV10-3 combines with J gene TRBJ1-3; 8 nucleotides agree with TRBD1. The CDR3 is 14 residues long. Germline V gene sequence: CDR1 ENHRY, CDR2 SYGVKD. Here the CDR3 reads CAVGGGQGWNTIYF. DNA of the CDR3: TGTGCTGTCGGAGGCGGACAGGGTTGGAACACCATATATTTT.

This clone occurred many times. The chain has TRBV28 and TRBJ2-2, with unresolved D. The CDR3 has 12 amino acids. Trimming left V 6 bases short and J 8 bases short, with 10 bases between. Looked up from germline, CDR1 is MDHEN and CDR2 is SYDVKM. CDR3 sequence: CASRLNEGELFF. The CDR3 nucleotides are TGTGCCAGCAGGCTAAACGAGGGGGAGCTGTTTTTT.

This clone turned up a few times. This chain uses TRBV6-1 with TRBJ2-2; D is ambiguous. The V and J ends lost 6 bases and 5 bases respectively, with 16 bases between them. The germline gives CDR1 MNHNS, CDR2 SASEGT. The CDR3 totals 15 residues. The CDR3 spells CASRSGALSTGELFF. DNA of the CDR3: TGTGCCAGCAGGAGTGGTGCCCTCTCGACCGGGGAGCTGTTTTTT.

To note about this clone: Possible read error: a much larger clone is one base away. The chain links TRBV5-4 to TRBJ2-2, with D tentatively TRBD1 or TRBD2 (5 bases each). This CDR3 spans 16 amino acids. The V gene's germline CDR1 is SGHNT and CDR2 YYREEE (reference sequence). CDR3 bases: TGTGCCAGCAGCCGACCGCAGGGTCTAGAGTCCGGGGATCTGTTTTTT. This encodes CASSRPQGLESGDLFF.

In its sample, this clone is medium-sized. The chain recombines TRBV15 with TRBJ2-6; no clear D gene. V gave up 0 bases and J gave up 1 base, with 4 bases separating them. Looked up from germline, CDR1 is LNHNV and CDR2 is YYDKDF (reference sequence). The CDR3 sequence is 15 residues long. CDR3: CATSREGSGANVLTF. CDR3 in DNA: TGTGCCACCAGCAGAGAAGGGTCTGGGGCCAACGTCCTGACTTTC.

This clone was seen at least ten times. In the same sample, other DNA sequences code for this CDR3. V and J are TRBV12-3 or TRBV12-4 and TRBJ1-1, with 7 bases matching TRBD1. The CDR3 consists of 15 residues. The V gene end was trimmed by 4 bases and the J gene end by 2 bases; junction bases not matched to a gene: 7. The CDR3 sequence is CASSSTGAGNTEAFF. The CDR3 DNA follows: TGTGCCAGCAGTTCCACAGGGGCCGGAAACACTGAAGCTTTCTTT.

The table lists this clone with many counts. The genes are TRBV20-1 and TRBJ2-3; 9 nucleotides match TRBD2. This CDR3 has 17 amino acids. Losses at the gene ends were 4 bases for V and 5 bases for J; bases not matched to a gene: 16. Germline V gene lookup returns CDR1 DFQATT and CDR2 SNEGSKA (reference sequence). CDR3 amino acids: CSATPPQGGGAEDTQYF. CDR3 nucleotides: TGCAGTGCTACCCCTCCCCAGGGCGGGGGGGCTGAAGATACGCAGTATTTT.

This clone showed up many times. This rearrangement joins TRBV5-6 to TRBJ1-5; TRBD1 matches 7 bases. The V gene's germline CDR1 is SGHDT and CDR2 YYEEEE. The CDR3 consists of 18 residues. J lost 0 bases, V lost 2 bases, and 11 bases had no gene match. The CDR3 region is CASSLAGGTTYSNQPQHF. Written as DNA, the CDR3 is TGTGCCAGCAGCTTAGCAGGGGGTACTACCTATAGCAATCAGCCCCAGCATTTT.

Many counts were recorded for this clone. The V and J genes are TRBV18 and TRBJ1-1; 10 bases fit TRBD1. With V trimmed by 1 base and J by 4 bases, 0 bases remained unmatched. Germline V gene sequence: CDR1 KGHSH, CDR2 LQKENI. This CDR3 is built from 14 residues. This chain's CDR3 is CASSPRTGGTEAFF. The CDR3 DNA reads TGTGCCAGCTCACCACGGACAGGGGGCACTGAAGCTTTCTTT.

This clone is categorized as medium-sized. The gene calls are TRBV6-2 or TRBV6-3 and TRBJ2-2; 7 positions agree with TRBD1. The V and J ends lost 6 bases and 1 base, in that order; junction bases with no gene match: 14. This CDR3 has 18 amino acids. Looked up from germline, CDR1 is MNHEY and CDR2 is SVGEGT. The CDR3 DNA reads TGTGCCAGCAGGCCGGTGACCTTTGACAGGGAGAACACCGGGGAGCTGTTTTTT. Amino acid sequence: CASRPVTFDRENTGELFF.

Only a few counts were recorded for this clone. The chain has TRBV24-1 and TRBJ2-2; a possible D gene is TRBD1 (5 bases). V was pared by 8 bases and J by 0 bases, with 9 bases between. The V gene's germline CDR1 is KGHDR and CDR2 SFDVKD. The CDR3 runs to 14 residues. The CDR3 coding sequence is TGTGCCACCATGAAGGGGACGAACACCGGGGAGCTGTTTTTT. Translation: CATMKGTNTGELFF.

This clone was seen ten or more times. This chain links TRBV19 with TRBJ2-6; weak D call: TRBD1 (6 bases). V was cut by 5 bases and J by 0 bases, with 14 bases left in between. CDR1 and CDR2 from the germline V gene are LNHDA and SQIVND (reference sequence). The length of the CDR3 is 17 residues. CDR3 sequence (DNA): TGTGCCAGTAGTCCAGGGACACTAACCTCTGGGGCCAACGTCCTGACTTTC. Amino acid sequence: CASSPGTLTSGANVLTF.

This clone was observed many times. The chain is built from TRBV6-1 and TRBJ2-1, with D unresolved. Germline V CDR1 and CDR2: MNHNS, SASEGT. This CDR3 is 15 amino acids long. V was shortened by 2 bases and J by 6 bases, with 14 bases between the two germline ends. In DNA, the CDR3 is TGTGCCAGCAGTGAAACTTTTATAGGCATCAATGAGCAGTTCTTC. The encoded protein is CASSETFIGINEQFF.

J is TRBJ2-2 and V is TRBV11-1; tentatively, D is TRBD1 or TRBD2 (5 bases each). With 5 bases removed from V and 5 bases from J, the gap between germline ends came to 24 bases. This CDR3 has 18 residues. Germline V gene data show CDR1 as SGHAT and CDR2 as FQDESV (reference sequence). The chain's CDR3 is CASSQWDPHRPGTGELFF. The CDR3 DNA is TGTGCCAGCAGCCAGTGGGACCCCCACCGCCCGGGTACCGGGGAGCTGTTTTTT.

As regards this clone: The junction departs from germline at one end; a sequencing error may be responsible. The V call is TRBV20-1, the J call TRBJ1-1, with D unresolved. CDR1 and CDR2 (germline): DFQATT, SNEGSKA (reference sequence). The CDR3 totals 12 residues. The CDR3 DNA reads as TGCAGTGCTAGGGGGAAGAACACTGAAGATTTCTTT. This translates into CSARGKNTEDFF.

This clone was seen at least ten times. The chain links TRBV29-1 to TRBJ1-2, with 10 bases that match TRBD1. The CDR3 is 14 amino acids. The germline V gene has CDR1 SQVTM and CDR2 ANQGSEA. J lost 3 bases, V lost 7 bases, and 8 bases had no gene match. CDR3 region: CSATSGQGDYGYTF. Here the CDR3 DNA reads TGCAGCGCAACGAGTGGACAGGGGGACTATGGCTACACCTTC.

This clone was counted many times. Since a much larger clone is just one base distant, this may be a read error. The rearrangement joins TRBV6-1 to TRBJ2-7, with D possibly matching TRBD2 (5 bases). Germline values: CDR1 MNHNS, CDR2 SASEGT. This CDR3 is built from 14 residues. The CDR3 region is CASSQAANSYERYF. CDR3 sequence (DNA): TGTGCCAGCTCCCAAGCGGCCAACTCCTACGAGCGGTACTTC.

This clone was seen repeatedly, ten times or more. This chain's CDR3 is CATSSEGDDIQYF. CDR3 in DNA: TGTGCCACCAGTAGCGAAGGGGACGACATTCAGTACTTC. V is TRBV24-1 and J is TRBJ2-4; D possibly matches TRBD1 or TRBD2 (5 bases each). There are 13 residues in the CDR3. Looked up from germline, CDR1 is KGHDR and CDR2 is SFDVKD. V was cut by 6 bases and J by 8 bases, with 13 bases left in between.

Comments on this clone: One junction end does not reproduce the germline sequence, and a read error may be involved. The gene calls are TRBV11-2 and TRBJ2-6; 11 nucleotides agree with TRBD2. The CDR3 is 18 residues long. Germline CDR1 is SGHAT and CDR2 is FQNNGV. CDR3 sequence reads: CASSPQRLAGSGANVLTF. The DNA for the CDR3 is TGTGCCAGCAGCCCCCAGAGACTAGCGGGGAGTGGGGCCAATGTCCTGACTTTC.